Listed below are T cell receptor beta chains from one sample, sequenced in a study of Ad26.COV2.S vaccination and SARS-CoV-2 variants. Profiled with immunoSEQ multiplex PCR; TCRdb holds only in-frame clones, not every one. The sample carries 300,000 to 350,000 clones, 70% to 90% recorded once. Material: peripheral blood, obtained in a trial of Ad26.COV2.S vaccine versus placebo. These receptor sequences come from a person between 18 and 65 years old who received the Ad26.COV2.S COVID-19 vaccine or a placebo. CDR3s include the opening cysteine and the closing phenylalanine or tryptophan. The D gene is left open where the match is weak. Only some rows state a clone size, as once, few, many or a class for expanded clones.

TRBV30	-	TRBJ1-3	-	TGTGCCTGGAGACCCTCTGGAAACACCATATATTTT	CAWRPSGNTIYF
TRBV5-1	-	TRBJ1-3	-	TGCGCCAGCAGCCTGGGGACCGTCGGAAACACCATATATTTT	CASSLGTVGNTIYF
TRBV4-2	-	TRBJ2-2	TRBD2	TGTGCCCGCAGCCACGCGGGGCGGGCTAGCGGGGGGGCCGCCGGGGAGCTGTTTTTT	CARSHAGRASGGAAGELFF
TRBV11-2	-	TRBJ2-5	-	TGTGCCAGCAGCTTCGTGGGGGCGAAGAAAGAGACCCAGTACTTC	CASSFVGAKKETQYF
TRBV29-1	-	TRBJ1-1	-	TGCAGCGTTGACTTCCTCTCGTGGCAGGGCTCACTTCATAACACTGAAGCTTTCTTT	CSVDFLSWQGSLHNTEAFF
TRBV7-2	-	TRBJ2-7	-	TGTGCCAGCAGCTTAAGGTACGAGCAGTACTTC	CASSLRYEQYF
TRBV19	-	TRBJ1-5	-	TGTGCCAGTAGTATATCTCGGTTTGGAGATCAGCCCCAGCATTTT	CASSISRFGDQPQHF
TRBV6-2/TRBV6-3	-	TRBJ2-5	-	TGTGCCAGCAGTAAGGACGGAACACAAGAGACCCAGTACTTC	CASSKDGTQETQYF
TRBV9	-	TRBJ2-6	TRBD1	TGTGCCAGCAGCGGGACAGGGGCTGGGGCCAACGTCCTGACTTTC	CASSGTGAGANVLTF
TRBV25-1	-	TRBJ2-5	-	TGTGCCAGCAGTGAATACGCGGTGGAGACCCAGTACTTC	CASSEYAVETQYF
TRBV4-1	-	TRBJ1-2	-	TGCGCCAGCAGCCTACAACACACGGGTAACTATGGCTACACCTTC	CASSLQHTGNYGYTF
TRBV18	-	TRBJ1-2	-	TGTGCCAGCTCACGGCAAAAGGAGGGCTACACCTTC	CASSRQKEGYTF
TRBV12-3/TRBV12-4	-	TRBJ2-7	-	TGTGCCAGCAGTTTGCAGTCCTACGAGCAGTACTTC	CASSLQSYEQYF
TRBV5-8	-	TRBJ1-1	TRBD1	TGTGCCAGCAAACCCGGGACAGGGATCACTGAAGCTTTCTTT	CASKPGTGITEAFF
TRBV6-2/TRBV6-3	-	TRBJ1-5	TRBD1	TGTGCCAGCAGTTACTCGGTCGTAAAGGGACAGAGAAGCAATCAGCCCCAGCATTTT	CASSYSVVKGQRSNQPQHF
TRBV7-9	-	TRBJ2-1	TRBD1	TGTGCCAGCAGCCCCCGTTCCGGGACAGGCTACAATGAGCAGTTCTTC	CASSPRSGTGYNEQFF
TRBV10-3	-	TRBJ2-3	TRBD1	TGTGCCATCAGTGAGTTGGGACAGGGAAGTGGGGATACGCAGTATTTT	CAISELGQGSGDTQYF
TRBV10-3	-	TRBJ1-2	TRBD1	TGTGCCATCAGTGAGTACGAGGGGGCTCGTGGTGGCTACACCTTC	CAISEYEGARGGYTF
TRBV11-2	-	TRBJ1-1	-	TGTGCCAGCAGTCGACAGGAGCTCACTGAAGCTTTCTTT	CASSRQELTEAFF
TRBV7-9	-	TRBJ2-7	-	TGTGCCAGCAGCTTAAGTCAGACCACCTACGAGCAGTACTTC	CASSLSQTTYEQYF
TRBV4-1	-	TRBJ1-1	-	TGCGCCAGCGGGGTTCGAGGGGGTGGGTACACTGAAGCTTTCTTT	CASGVRGGGYTEAFF
TRBV6-5	-	TRBJ1-3	TRBD1	TGTGCCAGCAAGGGACAGGGGAATGGAAACACCATATATTTT	CASKGQGNGNTIYF
TRBV7-9	-	TRBJ1-1	-	TGTGCCAGCAGCAGTACCAGGGTAGGTCGGGACACTGAAGCTTTCTTT	CASSSTRVGRDTEAFF
TRBV30	-	TRBJ2-2	-	TGTGCCTGGAGCGGCTGGGCGGGGGCCTACAGAACCGGGGAGCTGTTTTTT	CAWSGWAGAYRTGELFF
TRBV21-1	-	TRBJ1-1	-	TGTGCCAGCAGCGTTCCCCGGGGCACTGAAGCTTTCTTT	CASSVPRGTEAFF
TRBV4-3	-	TRBJ2-7	-	TGCGCCAGCAGCCAAGAGGTCGGGTACGAGCAGTACTTC	CASSQEVGYEQYF
TRBV10-3	-	TRBJ1-2	TRBD1	TGTGCCATCAGCTCCGGGACAGGGGCCGCGACTTATGGCTACACCTTC	CAISSGTGAATYGYTF
TRBV19	-	TRBJ1-3	-	TGTGCCAGTATTAACCGGCCTAACTCTGGAAACACCATATATTTT	CASINRPNSGNTIYF
TRBV19	-	TRBJ1-2	-	TGTGCCAGTAGTATAGGGAAGGGCGTTGAGCACACCTTC	CASSIGKGVEHTF
TRBV5-6	-	TRBJ2-3	-	TGTGCCAGCAGCCACCCTACAGGGACCCTAACCACCACAGATACGCAGTATTTT	CASSHPTGTLTTTDTQYF
TRBV15	once	TRBJ2-1	-	TGTGCCACCAGCAGACAGGGAAATGAGGGATACAATGAGCAGTTCTTC	CATSRQGNEGYNEQFF
TRBV7-8	-	TRBJ1-1	-	TGTGCCAGCAGCACGGCCGAGGTGACTGAAGCTTTCTTT	CASSTAEVTEAFF
TRBV5-6	-	TRBJ2-7	TRBD1	TGTGCCAGCAGCTTGGGGGGACAGGGGTTAAGAGTCTACGAGCAGTACTTC	CASSLGGQGLRVYEQYF
TRBV5-4	few	TRBJ2-1	-	TGTGCCAGCAGCTCGTGGGGGAAGATCGACAATGAGCAGTTCTTC	CASSSWGKIDNEQFF
TRBV4-2	-	TRBJ2-2	-	TGTGCCAGCAGCCAAGATTTTGGCACCGGGGAGCTGTTTTTT	CASSQDFGTGELFF
TRBV4-3	-	TRBJ2-1	-	TGCGCCAGCAGCCAAGGCCACGTGGGTGTTGGTGAGCAGTTCTTC	CASSQGHVGVGEQFF
TRBV3-1/TRBV3-2	-	TRBJ2-7	TRBD2	TGTGCCAGCAGCCAGTCGGGGGGCGAGCAGTACTTC	CASSQSGGEQYF
TRBV7-2	-	TRBJ2-1	-	TGTGCCAGCAGCTTAGCGACAGGAGTAGCCTACAATGAGCAGTTCTTC	CASSLATGVAYNEQFF
TRBV7-2	-	TRBJ1-6	TRBD1	TGTGCCAGCAGCTTAGGCCACAGGGGCGTTCGTAATTCACCCCTCCACTTT	CASSLGHRGVRNSPLHF
TRBV7-7	-	TRBJ2-6	-	TGTGCCAGCAGCCATCAGCCCGGGGCCAACGTCCTGACTTTC	CASSHQPGANVLTF
TRBV6-5	-	TRBJ1-4	TRBD1	TGTGCCAGCAGAGGACAGGCCCATAATGAAAAACTGTTTTTT	CASRGQAHNEKLFF
TRBV30	-	TRBJ1-4	TRBD1	TGTGCCTGGAGTAGTTACAGGGGGCTGGGTGAAAAACTGTTTTTT	CAWSSYRGLGEKLFF
TRBV6-2/TRBV6-3	-	TRBJ2-1	-	TGTGCCAGCAGTTACTCCTACAATGAGCAGTTCTTC	CASSYSYNEQFF
TRBV6-1	-	TRBJ2-7	TRBD2	TGTGCCAGCAGTGAAGTGGGACTACCTAACTACGAGCAGTACTTC	CASSEVGLPNYEQYF
TRBV18	-	TRBJ2-1	TRBD1	TGTGCCAGCTCACCCGGGACAGGTCGACAGTTCTTC	CASSPGTGRQFF
TRBV30	once	TRBJ2-3	TRBD2	TGTGCCTGGAGTATGACGGGGGGGAAAGATACGCAGTATTTT	CAWSMTGGKDTQYF
TRBV7-3	-	TRBJ2-2	-	TGTGCCAGCAGCTTAACTAGCCAGAGTACCGGGGAGCTGTTTTTT	CASSLTSQSTGELFF
TRBV6-2/TRBV6-3	-	TRBJ1-5	-	TGTGCCAGCAGTTACCCGGGATGGGGTTCCCCTGAGCAGCCCCAGCATTTT	CASSYPGWGSPEQPQHF
TRBV5-1	-	TRBJ2-7	-	TGCGCCAGCAGCTTAACCCAGGGAGGCATGGACGAGCAGTACTTC	CASSLTQGGMDEQYF
TRBV5-8	-	TRBJ2-3	-	TGTGCCAGCAGCTTGGAGGGTGACTACAGCACAGATACGCAGTATTTT	CASSLEGDYSTDTQYF
TRBV4-3	-	TRBJ2-4	-	TGCGCCAGCAGCCAAGTTCGGGACAACAAAAACATTCAGTACTTC	CASSQVRDNKNIQYF
TRBV2	-	TRBJ2-7	TRBD1	TGTGCCAGCAGTGAAGCTAGTTGGACAGGGGGCGATTACGAGCAGTACTTC	CASSEASWTGGDYEQYF
TRBV6-5	once	TRBJ1-2	-	TGTGCCAGCAGTCAGAGGGAGGCCTATGGCTACACCTTC	CASSQREAYGYTF
TRBV7-2	-	TRBJ1-2	TRBD1	TGTGCCAGCAGCGACGGGACATCTGGGGACAGGGTACATGGCTACACCTTC	CASSDGTSGDRVHGYTF
TRBV7-2	-	TRBJ1-1	-	TGTGCCAGCAGGCCGAACACTGAAGCTTTCTTT	CASRPNTEAFF
TRBV10-2	-	TRBJ2-1	TRBD1	TGCGCCAGCAGGGGTACAGGGGGCTTGGCGTTCTTC	CASRGTGGLAFF